This TCR beta chain was sequenced in a study of Graves' ophthalmopathy and Graves' hyperthyroidism. Amplification of the TCR beta CDR3 regions used RNA transcripts (as template). RT-PCR was first run with HTBI primers, then multiplex PCR in a second round. TCRdb ran MiXCR on the multiplex PCR reads and lists one entry per CDR3 protein. The top ten hold about 40% of the sample, which has roughly 700,000 distinct CDR3 sequences, approximately 40% seen once. It was on clinical symptoms, serum thyroxine, TRAb, thyroid ultrasound and orbital computed tomography that diagnosis relied. Germline trimming cut 7 bases from V and 3 bases from J; bases unmatched to any gene: 4. The CDR3 has 14 residues. Germline V gene sequence: CDR1 MGHDK, CDR2 SYGVNS.

The chain employs TRBV25-1 and TRBJ2-2; 8 nucleotides agree with TRBD1. This TCR was recovered from an adult man with Graves' ophthalmopathy. Sample: peripheral blood. This chain's CDR3 is CASKTGQDTGELFF. In nucleotides, the CDR3 is TGTGCCAGCAAGACGGGACAGGACACCGGGGAGCTGTTTTTT.